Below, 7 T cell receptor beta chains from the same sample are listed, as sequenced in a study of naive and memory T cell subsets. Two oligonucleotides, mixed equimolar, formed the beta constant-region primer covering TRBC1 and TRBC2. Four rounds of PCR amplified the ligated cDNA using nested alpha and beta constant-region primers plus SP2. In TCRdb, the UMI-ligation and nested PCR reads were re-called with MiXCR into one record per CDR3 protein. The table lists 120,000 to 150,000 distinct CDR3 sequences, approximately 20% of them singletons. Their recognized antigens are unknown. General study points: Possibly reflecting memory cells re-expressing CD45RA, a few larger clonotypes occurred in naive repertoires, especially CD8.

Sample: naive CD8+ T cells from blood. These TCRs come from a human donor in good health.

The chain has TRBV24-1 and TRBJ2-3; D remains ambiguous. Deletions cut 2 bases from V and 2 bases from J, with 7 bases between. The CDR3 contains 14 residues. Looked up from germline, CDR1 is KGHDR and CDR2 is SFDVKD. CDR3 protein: CATSDWTDTDTQYF. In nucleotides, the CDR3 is TGTGCCACCAGTGATTGGACCGACACAGATACGCAGTATTTT.

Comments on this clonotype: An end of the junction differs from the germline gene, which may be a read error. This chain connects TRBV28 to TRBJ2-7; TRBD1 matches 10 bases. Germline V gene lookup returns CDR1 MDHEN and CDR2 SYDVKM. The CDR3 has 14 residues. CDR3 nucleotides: TGTGCCGGCAGCCGGGACAGGGGAGCCTACGAGCAGTACTTC. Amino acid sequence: CAGSRDRGAYEQYF.

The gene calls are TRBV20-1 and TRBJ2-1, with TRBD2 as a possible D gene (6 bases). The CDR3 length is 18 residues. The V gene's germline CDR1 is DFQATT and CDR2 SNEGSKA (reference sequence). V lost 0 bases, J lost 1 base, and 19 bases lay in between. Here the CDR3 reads CSARDPRRWRDSYNEQFF. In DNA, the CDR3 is TGCAGTGCTAGAGATCCCCGTCGATGGCGGGATTCCTACAATGAGCAGTTCTTC.

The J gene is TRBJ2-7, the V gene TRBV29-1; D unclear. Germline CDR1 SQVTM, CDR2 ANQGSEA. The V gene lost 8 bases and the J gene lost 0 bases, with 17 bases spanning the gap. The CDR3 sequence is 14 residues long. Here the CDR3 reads CSIRCGIGSYEQYF. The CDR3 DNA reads TGCAGCATTAGATGCGGTATAGGCTCCTACGAGCAGTACTTC.

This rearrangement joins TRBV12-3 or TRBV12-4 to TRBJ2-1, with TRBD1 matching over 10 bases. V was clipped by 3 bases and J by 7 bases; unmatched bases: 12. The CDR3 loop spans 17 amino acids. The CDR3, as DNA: TGTGCCAGCAGTTTTGTCCTCACTCGACAGGGGGCAAATGAGCAGTTCTTC. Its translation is CASSFVLTRQGANEQFF.

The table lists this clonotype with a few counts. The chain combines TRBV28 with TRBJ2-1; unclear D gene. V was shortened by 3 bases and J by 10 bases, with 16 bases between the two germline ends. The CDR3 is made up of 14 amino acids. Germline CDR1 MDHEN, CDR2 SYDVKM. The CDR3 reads CASSFDRTYSEQFF. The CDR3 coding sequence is TGTGCCAGCAGTTTTGACCGGACCTACTCCGAGCAGTTCTTC.

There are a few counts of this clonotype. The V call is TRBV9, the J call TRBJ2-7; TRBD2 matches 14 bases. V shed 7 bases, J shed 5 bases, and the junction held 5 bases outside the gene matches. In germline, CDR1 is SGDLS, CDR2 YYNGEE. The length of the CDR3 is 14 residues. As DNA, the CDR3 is TGTGCCAGCTCCGGGACTAGCGGGAGTGACGAGCAGTACTTC. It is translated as CASSGTSGSDEQYF.